This T cell receptor (beta chain) was profiled in a study of shared clonotypes between healthy human individuals (dated by TCRdb to about 2020). Regarding the complete study: The cohort comprised a couple of women and three men aged 18 to 49 years. For each donor, CD4 naive and CD4 memory were each given three plates, CD8 naive was given two plates, and CD8 memory was given one plate. Blood TCR repertoires of about five healthy adults were deeply sequenced to estimate repertoire size and the extent of clonotype sharing between individuals. To increase sequencing depth and limit assay-specific biases, TCR repertoire library preparation and sequencing were carried out by different laboratories using diverse techniques. Leukapheresis yielded between about 0.85 and 10 billion PBMCs per donor. What the work shows at the level of the full study, not this receptor alone: The genetic and exposure-history diversity represented was limited by the small number of donors. Only blood was sampled, and tissue TCR repertoires likely differ from those in blood. Naive subsets generally had larger estimated clonotype richness than memory subsets. Even with the large sequencing depth, rarefaction of the sorted-subset datasets indicated that sequencing was incomplete. When several donors were compared, the shared fraction of clonotypes was about 5% for naive CD4, approximately 3.3% for naive CD8, 2.3% for memory CD4, and 0.35% to 0.4% for memory CD8. Compared with non-shared clonotypes, the clonotypes found in all four sorted-subset donors had higher generation probabilities. Based on pairwise subsampling, the degree of clonotype sharing among donors was expected to be affected by sequencing depth.

The donors were healthy, HIV-negative adults with no recently reported acute infections or vaccinations. Every donor was a Caucasian adult residing in Nashville, Tennessee, USA. Magnetic negative selection was used to enrich CD4+ T cells, after which naive cells were positively selected on CD45RA and the negative fraction became the memory subset. Blood was obtained by leukapheresis, after which PBMCs were separated by Ficoll-Histopaque density gradient centrifugation and cryopreserved in liquid nitrogen vapor phase. Analytical flow cytometry was used to check the purity and quantity of each magnetically sorted T cell population. From each sorted fraction, genomic DNA was isolated and quantified by UV absorbance on a Nanodrop 2000c. Using the deep immunoSEQ assay, multiplex PCR amplified TCR CDR3 regions from genomic DNA. Extracted genomic DNA from each cell subset was distributed evenly across all wells of several immunoSEQ 96-well plates, and each plate was treated as a replicate. For sorted subsets, about 220 ng of genomic DNA, equivalent to 25,000 to 30,000 T cell genomes, went into each replicate PCR. Purified libraries were quantified with a Qubit 3.0 fluorometer, sized on a Bioanalyzer 2100, and re-quantified with the KAPA Library Quantification kit. A separate single-read 150-cycle Illumina NextSeq 550 flow cell was used to sequence each immunoSEQ 96-well plate. As for how the authors treated the data: Because the immunoSEQ output held only junctional sequences and lacked quality scores, the filtering could not match the filtering applied to full-length reads. Sequences were annotated with PyIR, a Python wrapper for IgBLAST v1.9, using IMGT germline references to assign V/J genes and CDR3. Reads were removed for weak V/J assignments (E-value above 1e-6), missing CDR3, stop codons, out-of-frame junctions, or ambiguous translated residues. V3J clonotypes were defined as sequences sharing the same inferred V gene, J gene, and CDR3 amino acid sequence. The percentage overlap between two repertoires was calculated by dividing the number of shared unique clonotypes by the size of the smaller repertoire. Repertoire richness was assessed with RTK rarefaction, the Chao1 estimator, and Recon v2.1 estimates of unobserved clonotypes. OLGA was used to compute generation probabilities for all TCRbeta clonotypes that the gDNA method yielded from several donors. TCRdb stores this immuneACCESS table with in-frame sequences only. Part of the clones is absent; in the studies checked, under half of the shortfall reflects unresolved V genes, and no reason is known for the rest. That table gives V, J and clone size, and the DNA gave D and trimming. The sample table records roughly 2.2 million clones; 85% to 95% of these occur just once. The top ten hold approximately 0.39% of the sample.

A note on this clone: This clone's antigen is unknown. No per-base quality is available; no much larger clone lies one base away.

Reading the germline V gene gives CDR1 SGHNT and CDR2 YENEEA. The V and J ends are trimmed by 4 bases and 2 bases, leaving 15 bases between them. The CDR3 covers 16 residues, taking in both the cysteine and the phenylalanine. Only the CDR3 portion is preserved as DNA: 48 bases, with reading frame beginning at the first base. Sequencing was done on a sample of naive CD4+ T cells from PBMCs. The cell subset or site label here, explained by the study, means: CD45RA+ positively selected. The sequence came from a man between 18 and 29 years old in good health. Some clones in this sample may be carry-over from other donors' samples. The sequence joins TRBV11-3 to TRBJ2-1; TRBD1 is possibly the D segment (6 matching bases). The nucleotides read TGTGCCAGCAGCTCAGAGGGGGACACGGCCTACAATGAGCAGTTCTTC. This codes for CASSSEGDTAYNEQFF.